The T cell receptor beta chain described here comes from a study of T cell responses to AZD1222 COVID-19 vaccine. Clones were sequenced by immunoSEQ multiplex PCR, and TCRdb holds only the in-frame ones, with some missing. The table shows about 160,000 clones, with 92% occurring only once. Study-wide results and limits: Clonal diversity may have been underestimated, and the donors were mostly white British, with more females than males.

This clone was seen repeatedly, ten times or more. Its antigen is not identified. This CDR3 has 16 amino acids. Looked up from germline, CDR1 is SGHNT and CDR2 is YYREEE (reference sequence). Trimming took 1 base from V and 4 from J; bases not matched to a gene: 7. This receptor was identified in an adult who received the AZD1222 COVID-19 vaccine. Sequenced material: peripheral blood, taken 28 days after the second AZD1222 dose. The chain has TRBV5-4 and TRBJ2-2, with 7 nucleotides matching TRBD2. This CDR3 reads CASSLPSSGPTGELFF. CDR3 bases: TGTGCCAGCAGCTTGCCGTCTAGCGGTCCCACCGGGGAGCTGTTTTTT.